This TCR beta chain originates from a study of cytomegalovirus exposure and HLA in healthy donors. Points from the study as a whole: When the data were analyzed later, several of the most significant clusters appeared to be linked to common viral pathogens. When analyzed later, a missense DCLRE1C variant was found to be linked to TCR beta V- and J-gene trimming.

The PCR ran on 60 Vbeta and 13 Jbeta primers. Clones were sequenced by immunoSEQ multiplex PCR, and TCRdb holds only the in-frame ones, with some missing. The data contain about 120,000 clones, about 73% of them singletons. This clone was counted many times. The target antigen is unknown. The germline V and J ends were trimmed by 0 bases and 14 bases, with 16 bases remaining between them. The CDR3 length is 13 residues. Germline V gene sequence: CDR1 SGHAT, CDR2 FQNNGV. The chain couples TRBV11-2 to TRBJ1-2; weak D call: TRBD1 (6 bases). This clonotype was obtained from a woman between 40 and 50 years old in good health and CMV-seronegative. The sequencing sample was made of PBMCs. The CDR3 is CASSLENSGESTF. The CDR3 region has the DNA TGTGCCAGCAGCTTAGAAAACTCAGGGGAGTCGACCTTC. Together with reference TRBV11-2 and TRBJ1-2, the CDR3 gives the full variable domain: EAGVAQSPRYKIIEKRQSVAFWCNPISGHATLYWYQQILGQGPKLLIQFQNNGVVDDSQLPKDRFSAERLKGVDSTLKIQPAKLEDSAVYLCASSLENSGESTFGSGTRLTVV.